This TCR beta chain was profiled in a study of T-cell memory formation after mild COVID-19. Germline V gene sequence: CDR1 MGHRA, CDR2 YSYEKL. Between the trimmed V and J ends, which lost 0 bases and 2 bases, there was a span of 14 bases. The CDR3 extends over 17 amino acids. Study-wide results and caveats: The study found balanced CD4/CD8 in clones contracting day 15 to 85 and a CD4+ lean in later expanders. Of the contracting clones, CD4+ ones lay mainly in CM and EM, and CD8+ ones in EMRA.

Amplification by 5'RACE using constant-segment primers produced TCR alpha and TCR beta cDNA libraries that carried sample barcodes and UMIs. TCRdb reanalysed the 5' RACE reads using MiXCR and keeps one entry per CDR3 protein. This sample has approximately 500,000 distinct CDR3 sequences, with approximately 23% found just once. Comment on this clonotype: The antigen remains undetermined.

The V call is TRBV4-1, the J call TRBJ1-5; D not resolved. The sequence came from an adult woman who had mild COVID-19 (a few samples of this study predate the infection). Cell type and time point are not known. Input material: PBMCs or a T cell subset sorted from them (not recorded which). The CDR3 loop is CASSQDRRVTGNQPQHF. The CDR3, as DNA: TGCGCCAGCAGCCAAGATCGAAGGGTTACGGGCAATCAGCCCCAGCATTTT.